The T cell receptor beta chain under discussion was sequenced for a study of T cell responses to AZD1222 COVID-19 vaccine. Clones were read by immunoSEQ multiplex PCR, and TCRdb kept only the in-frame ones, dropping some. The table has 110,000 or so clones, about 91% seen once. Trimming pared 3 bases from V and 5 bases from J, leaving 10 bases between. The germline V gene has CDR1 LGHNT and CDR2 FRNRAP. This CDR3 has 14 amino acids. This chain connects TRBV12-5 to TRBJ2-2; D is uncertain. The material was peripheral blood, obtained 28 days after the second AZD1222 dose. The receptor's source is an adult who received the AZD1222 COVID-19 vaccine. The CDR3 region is CASGLTGFTGELFF. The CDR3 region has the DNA TGTGCTAGTGGTTTAACTGGGTTTACCGGGGAGCTGTTTTTT. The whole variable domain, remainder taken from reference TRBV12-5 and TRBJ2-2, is DARVTQTPRHKVTEMGQEVTMRCQPILGHNTVFWYRQTMMQGLELLAYFRNRAPLDDSGMPKDRFSAEMPDATLATLKIQPSEPRDSAVYFCASGLTGFTGELFFGEGSRLTVL.